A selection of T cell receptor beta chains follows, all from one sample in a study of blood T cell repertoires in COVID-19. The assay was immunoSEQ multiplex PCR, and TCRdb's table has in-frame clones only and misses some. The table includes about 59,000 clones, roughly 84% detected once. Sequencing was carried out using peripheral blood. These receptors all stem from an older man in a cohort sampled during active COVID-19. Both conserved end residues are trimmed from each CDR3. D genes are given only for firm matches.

CDR3aa: ASSQAQGSGNTIY; d_gene: -; len: 13; v_gene: TRBV3-1/TRBV3-2; j_gene: TRBJ1-3
CDR3aa: ASSYGRILNTEAF; d_gene: -; len: 13; v_gene: TRBV6-5; j_gene: TRBJ1-1
CDR3aa: AWNRGTQETQY; d_gene: TRBD1; len: 11; v_gene: TRBV30; j_gene: TRBJ2-5
CDR3aa: AWSITGGLYSPLH; d_gene: TRBD1; len: 13; v_gene: TRBV30; j_gene: TRBJ1-6
CDR3aa: ASSYPSSGSYEQY; d_gene: TRBD2; len: 13; v_gene: TRBV6-6; j_gene: TRBJ2-7
CDR3aa: ASSLTGTKNTEAF; d_gene: -; len: 13; v_gene: TRBV7-3; j_gene: TRBJ1-1
CDR3aa: ASSPNTGVRMNTEAF; d_gene: -; len: 15; v_gene: TRBV18; j_gene: TRBJ1-1
CDR3aa: ASSPTGGLNTEAF; d_gene: TRBD1; len: 13; v_gene: TRBV5-4; j_gene: TRBJ1-1
CDR3aa: ASSPTTESNYGYT; d_gene: -; len: 13; v_gene: TRBV18; j_gene: TRBJ1-2
CDR3aa: ASSPNTLAGNTGELF; d_gene: -; len: 15; v_gene: TRBV18; j_gene: TRBJ2-2
CDR3aa: ASRRKGAGAEAF; d_gene: -; len: 12; v_gene: TRBV6-5; j_gene: TRBJ1-1
CDR3aa: ASSQDLPSGGAETQY; d_gene: TRBD2; len: 15; v_gene: TRBV3-1/TRBV3-2; j_gene: TRBJ2-5
CDR3aa: ASSQPRDSRYEQY; d_gene: TRBD1; len: 13; v_gene: TRBV4-1; j_gene: TRBJ2-7
CDR3aa: ASSVSTGYGSTEAF; d_gene: -; len: 14; v_gene: TRBV9; j_gene: TRBJ1-1
CDR3aa: ASSEVQDTYGYT; d_gene: -; len: 12; v_gene: TRBV2; j_gene: TRBJ1-2
CDR3aa: ASSRRDRGMHEQY; d_gene: TRBD1; len: 13; v_gene: TRBV5-4; j_gene: TRBJ2-7
CDR3aa: ASRQGQGIYGYT; d_gene: TRBD1; len: 12; v_gene: TRBV11-2; j_gene: TRBJ1-2
CDR3aa: ASSPPSDKQNIQY; d_gene: -; len: 13; v_gene: TRBV18; j_gene: TRBJ2-4
CDR3aa: ASSLDRGPLGYT; d_gene: TRBD1; len: 12; v_gene: TRBV5-6; j_gene: TRBJ1-2
CDR3aa: ASSSGDANTYNSPLH; d_gene: -; len: 15; v_gene: TRBV5-1; j_gene: TRBJ1-6
CDR3aa: ASSPPGGQNTQY; d_gene: -; len: 12; v_gene: TRBV7-3; j_gene: TRBJ2-3
CDR3aa: ATSRAIGGTGSYEQY; d_gene: TRBD1; len: 15; v_gene: TRBV15; j_gene: TRBJ2-7
CDR3aa: ATSREPSAHNEQF; d_gene: -; len: 13; v_gene: TRBV15; j_gene: TRBJ2-1
CDR3aa: ASSYSVAEQF; d_gene: -; len: 10; v_gene: TRBV6-2/TRBV6-3; j_gene: TRBJ2-1
CDR3aa: ASSGPTWVGGYT; d_gene: -; len: 12; v_gene: TRBV19; j_gene: TRBJ1-2
CDR3aa: ASSLQWYQETQY; d_gene: -; len: 12; v_gene: TRBV7-2; j_gene: TRBJ2-5
CDR3aa: ASTGGQGARGYT; d_gene: TRBD1; len: 12; v_gene: TRBV19; j_gene: TRBJ1-2
CDR3aa: ASSPTANTGELF; d_gene: -; len: 12; v_gene: TRBV27; j_gene: TRBJ2-2
CDR3aa: ASSPAVDLEPQH; d_gene: -; len: 12; v_gene: TRBV6-2/TRBV6-3; j_gene: TRBJ1-5
CDR3aa: AWSVRDNQPQH; d_gene: -; len: 11; v_gene: TRBV30; j_gene: TRBJ1-5
CDR3aa: ASSLAGTPNTEAF; d_gene: -; len: 13; v_gene: TRBV18; j_gene: TRBJ1-1
CDR3aa: ASSFRGQGNEQF; d_gene: -; len: 12; v_gene: TRBV27; j_gene: TRBJ2-1
CDR3aa: ASSQDLRVGNTEAF; d_gene: -; len: 14; v_gene: TRBV4-1; j_gene: TRBJ1-1
CDR3aa: ASSPPGGRTEAF; d_gene: -; len: 12; v_gene: TRBV6-5; j_gene: TRBJ1-1
CDR3aa: ASSRDSNEKLF; d_gene: TRBD1; len: 11; v_gene: TRBV2; j_gene: TRBJ1-4
CDR3aa: ASSTGQMNTGELF; d_gene: TRBD1; len: 13; v_gene: TRBV7-2; j_gene: TRBJ2-2
CDR3aa: ASSSHRVDNQPQH; d_gene: -; len: 13; v_gene: TRBV6-2/TRBV6-3; j_gene: TRBJ1-5
CDR3aa: ASSPGQNNQPQH; d_gene: TRBD1; len: 12; v_gene: TRBV2; j_gene: TRBJ1-5
CDR3aa: AWSIYLRRGDETQY; d_gene: TRBD2; len: 14; v_gene: TRBV30; j_gene: TRBJ2-5
CDR3aa: ASSPGGTGVTGELF; d_gene: TRBD1; len: 14; v_gene: TRBV11-3; j_gene: TRBJ2-2
CDR3aa: ASSLTSLGTDTQY; d_gene: -; len: 13; v_gene: TRBV7-2; j_gene: TRBJ2-3
CDR3aa: ASSLAGGSEQF; d_gene: TRBD1; len: 11; v_gene: TRBV7-3; j_gene: TRBJ2-1
CDR3aa: ASSLDRVVLATEAF; d_gene: -; len: 14; v_gene: TRBV11-1; j_gene: TRBJ1-1
CDR3aa: ASSHLDSLDQPQH; d_gene: -; len: 13; v_gene: TRBV4-1; j_gene: TRBJ1-5
CDR3aa: ATSDYGAGSNEKLF; d_gene: -; len: 14; v_gene: TRBV24-1; j_gene: TRBJ1-4